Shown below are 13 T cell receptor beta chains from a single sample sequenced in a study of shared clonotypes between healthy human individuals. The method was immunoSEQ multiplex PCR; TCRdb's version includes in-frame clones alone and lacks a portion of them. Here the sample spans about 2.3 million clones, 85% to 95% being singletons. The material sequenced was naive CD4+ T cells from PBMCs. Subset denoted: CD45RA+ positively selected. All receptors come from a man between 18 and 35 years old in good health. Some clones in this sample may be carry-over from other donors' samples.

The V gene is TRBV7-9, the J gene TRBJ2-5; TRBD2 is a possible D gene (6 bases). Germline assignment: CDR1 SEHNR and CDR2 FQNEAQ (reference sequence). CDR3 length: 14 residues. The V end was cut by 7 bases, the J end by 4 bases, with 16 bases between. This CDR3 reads CASTSGGVGETQYF. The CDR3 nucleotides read TGTGCCAGCACCTCAGGCGGGGTTGGAGAGACCCAGTACTTC.

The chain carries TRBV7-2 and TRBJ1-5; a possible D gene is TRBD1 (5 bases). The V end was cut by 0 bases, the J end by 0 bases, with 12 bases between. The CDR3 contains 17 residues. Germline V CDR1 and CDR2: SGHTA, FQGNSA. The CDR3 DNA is TGTGCCAGCAGCTTAGCAGGGACGGGAAATAGCAATCAGCCCCAGCATTTT. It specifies CASSLAGTGNSNQPQHF.

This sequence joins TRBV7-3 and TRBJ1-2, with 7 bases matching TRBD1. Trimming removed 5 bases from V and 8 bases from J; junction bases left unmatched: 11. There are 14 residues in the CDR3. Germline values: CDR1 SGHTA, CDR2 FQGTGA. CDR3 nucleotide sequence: TGTGCCAGCAGCCCCGACAGGGAGGGACACGGCTACACCTTC. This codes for CASSPDREGHGYTF.

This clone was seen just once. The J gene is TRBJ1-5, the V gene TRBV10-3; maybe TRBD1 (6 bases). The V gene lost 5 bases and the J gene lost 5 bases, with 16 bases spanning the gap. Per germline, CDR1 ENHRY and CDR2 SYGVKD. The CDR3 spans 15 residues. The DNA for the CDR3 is TGTGCCATCAGTAAACAAGGGGGGATCGATCAGCCCCAGCATTTT. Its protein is CAISKQGGIDQPQHF.

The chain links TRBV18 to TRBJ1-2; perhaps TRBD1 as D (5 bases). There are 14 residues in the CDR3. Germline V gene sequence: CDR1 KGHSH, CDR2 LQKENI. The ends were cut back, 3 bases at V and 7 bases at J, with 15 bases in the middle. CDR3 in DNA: TGTGCCAGCTCACCCGACCAGGGTGGCAGTGGCTACACCTTC. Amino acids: CASSPDQGGSGYTF.

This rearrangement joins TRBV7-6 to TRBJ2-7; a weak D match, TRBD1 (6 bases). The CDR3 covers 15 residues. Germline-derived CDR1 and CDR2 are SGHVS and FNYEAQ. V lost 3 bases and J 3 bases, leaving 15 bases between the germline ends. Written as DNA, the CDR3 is TGTGCCAGCAGCTTGTTTTCCGGGACAAACTACGAGCAGTACTTC. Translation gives CASSLFSGTNYEQYF. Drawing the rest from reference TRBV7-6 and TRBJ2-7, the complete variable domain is GAGVSQSPRYKVTKRGQDVALRCDPISGHVSLYWYRQALGQGPEFLTYFNYEAQQDKSGLPNDRFSAERPEGSISTLTIQRTEQRDSAMYRCASSLFSGTNYEQYFGPGTRLTVT.

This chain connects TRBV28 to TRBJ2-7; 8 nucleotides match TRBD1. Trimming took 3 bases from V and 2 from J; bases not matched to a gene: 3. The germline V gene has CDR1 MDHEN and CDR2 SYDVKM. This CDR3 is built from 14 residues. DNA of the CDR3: TGTGCCAGCAGTTTGGGGACAGGTACCTACGAGCAGTACTTC. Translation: CASSLGTGTYEQYF. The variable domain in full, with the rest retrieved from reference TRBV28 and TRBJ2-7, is DVKVTQSSRYLVKRTGEKVFLECVQDMDHENMFWYRQDPGLGLRLIYFSYDVKMKEKGDIPEGYSVSREKKERFSLILESASTNQTSMYLCASSLGTGTYEQYFGPGTRLTVT.

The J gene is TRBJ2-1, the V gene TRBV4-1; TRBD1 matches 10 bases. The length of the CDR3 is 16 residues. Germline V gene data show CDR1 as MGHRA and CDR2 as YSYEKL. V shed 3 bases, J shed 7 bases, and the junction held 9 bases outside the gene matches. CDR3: CASSQPGTGAGNEQFF. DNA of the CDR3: TGCGCCAGCAGCCAGCCCGGGACAGGGGCGGGGAATGAGCAGTTCTTC.

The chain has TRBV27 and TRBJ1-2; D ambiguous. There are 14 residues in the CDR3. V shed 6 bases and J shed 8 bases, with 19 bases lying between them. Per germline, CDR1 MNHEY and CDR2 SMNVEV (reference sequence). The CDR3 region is CASRPTGSNDGYTF. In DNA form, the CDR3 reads TGTGCCAGCAGGCCAACCGGGTCGAATGACGGCTACACCTTC.

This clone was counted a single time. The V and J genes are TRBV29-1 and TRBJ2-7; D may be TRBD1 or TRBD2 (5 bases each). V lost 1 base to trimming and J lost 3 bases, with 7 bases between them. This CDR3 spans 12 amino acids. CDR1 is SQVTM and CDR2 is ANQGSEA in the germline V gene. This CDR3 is CSVEGDVYEQYF. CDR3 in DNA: TGCAGCGTTGAAGGGGACGTCTACGAGCAGTACTTC.

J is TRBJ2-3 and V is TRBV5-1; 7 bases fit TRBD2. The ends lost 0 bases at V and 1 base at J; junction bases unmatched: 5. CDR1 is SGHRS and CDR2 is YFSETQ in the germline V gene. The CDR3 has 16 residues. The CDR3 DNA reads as TGCGCCAGCAGCTTGGCGGCGGGAGCGGGCACAGATACGCAGTATTTT. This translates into CASSLAAGAGTDTQYF.

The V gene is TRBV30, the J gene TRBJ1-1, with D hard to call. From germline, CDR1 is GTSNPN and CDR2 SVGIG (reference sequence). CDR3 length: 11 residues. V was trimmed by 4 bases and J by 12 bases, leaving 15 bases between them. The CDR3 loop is CAWTIKGGTFF. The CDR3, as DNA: TGTGCCTGGACCATCAAGGGAGGGACTTTCTTT.

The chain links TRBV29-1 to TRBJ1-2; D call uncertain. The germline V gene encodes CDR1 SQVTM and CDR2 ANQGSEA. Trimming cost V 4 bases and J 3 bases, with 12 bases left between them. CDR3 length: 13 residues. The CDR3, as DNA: TGCAGCGTTGTTGACCCAACCCACTATGGCTACACCTTC. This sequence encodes CSVVDPTHYGYTF.